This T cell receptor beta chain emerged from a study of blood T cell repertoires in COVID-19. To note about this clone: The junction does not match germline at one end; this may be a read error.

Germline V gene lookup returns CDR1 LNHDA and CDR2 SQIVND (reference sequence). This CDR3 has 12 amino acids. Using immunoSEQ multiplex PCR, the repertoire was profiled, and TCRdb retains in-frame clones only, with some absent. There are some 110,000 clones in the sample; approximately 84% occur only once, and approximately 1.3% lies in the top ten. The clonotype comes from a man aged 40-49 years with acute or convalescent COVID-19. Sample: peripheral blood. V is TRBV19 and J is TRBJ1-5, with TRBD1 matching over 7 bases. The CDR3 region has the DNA TGCTGGGGACAGCCAGTTTACCAGCCCCAGCATTTT. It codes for CWGQPVYQPQHF.